This TCR beta chain was recovered during a study of cytomegalovirus exposure and HLA in healthy donors. Turning to the study itself: HLA-typed donors were the source of tens of millions of unique TCRs, which an early data release held. Findings of the study overall: Some V segments (TRBV6-2 and TRBV6-3 among them) were excluded as indistinguishable.

With regard to this clone: What it binds is not known.

The germline gives CDR1 MDHEN, CDR2 SYDVKM. The V end was cut by 4 bases, the J end by 5 bases, with 18 bases between. The CDR3 runs 15 residues. PCR used 60 Vbeta primers and 13 Jbeta primers. Clones were sequenced by immunoSEQ multiplex PCR, and TCRdb holds only the in-frame ones, with some missing. The sample includes roughly 150,000 clones, approximately 80% of them seen just once. Sequenced input: PBMCs. The chain combines TRBV28 with TRBJ2-7; D is possibly TRBD1 (6 bases). This clonotype was sampled from a woman aged 40 to 50 in good health and CMV-seropositive. The CDR3 region is CASSSSAGVIHEQYF. Here the CDR3 DNA reads TGTGCCAGCAGTTCATCGGCAGGGGTTATACACGAGCAGTACTTC.